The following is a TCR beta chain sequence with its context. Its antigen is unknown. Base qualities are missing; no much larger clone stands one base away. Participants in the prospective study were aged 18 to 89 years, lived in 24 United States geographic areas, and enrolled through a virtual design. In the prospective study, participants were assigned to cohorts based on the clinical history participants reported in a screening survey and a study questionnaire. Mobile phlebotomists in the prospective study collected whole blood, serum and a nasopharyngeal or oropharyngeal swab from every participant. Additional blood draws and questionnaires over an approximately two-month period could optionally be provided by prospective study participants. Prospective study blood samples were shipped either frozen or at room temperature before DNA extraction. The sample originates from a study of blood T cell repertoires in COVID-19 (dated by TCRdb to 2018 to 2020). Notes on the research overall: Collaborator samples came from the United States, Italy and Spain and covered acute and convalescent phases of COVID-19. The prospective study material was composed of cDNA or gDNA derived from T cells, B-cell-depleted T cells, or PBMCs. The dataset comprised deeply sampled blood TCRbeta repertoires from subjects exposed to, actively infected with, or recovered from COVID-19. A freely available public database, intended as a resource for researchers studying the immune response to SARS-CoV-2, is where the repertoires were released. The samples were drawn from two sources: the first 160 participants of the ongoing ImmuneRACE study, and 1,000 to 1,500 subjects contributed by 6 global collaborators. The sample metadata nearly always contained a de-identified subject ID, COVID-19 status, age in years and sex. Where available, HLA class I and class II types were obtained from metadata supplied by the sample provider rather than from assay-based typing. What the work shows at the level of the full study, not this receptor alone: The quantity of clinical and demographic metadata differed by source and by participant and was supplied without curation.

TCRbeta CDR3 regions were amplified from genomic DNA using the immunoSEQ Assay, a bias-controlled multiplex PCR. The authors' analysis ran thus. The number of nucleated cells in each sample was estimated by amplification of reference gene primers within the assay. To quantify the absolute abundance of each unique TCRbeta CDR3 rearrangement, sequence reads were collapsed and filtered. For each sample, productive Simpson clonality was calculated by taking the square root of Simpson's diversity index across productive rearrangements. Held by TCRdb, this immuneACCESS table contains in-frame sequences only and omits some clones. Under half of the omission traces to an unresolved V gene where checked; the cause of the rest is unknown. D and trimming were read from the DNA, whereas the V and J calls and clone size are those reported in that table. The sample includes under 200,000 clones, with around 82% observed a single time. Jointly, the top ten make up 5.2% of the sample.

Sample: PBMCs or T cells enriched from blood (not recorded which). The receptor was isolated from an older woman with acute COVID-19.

The CDR3 has the sequence CASSLRRAGNSPLHF. DNA sequence: TGTGCCAGCAGTTTGAGGAGGGCGGGGAATTCACCCCTCCACTTT. Here the chain combines TRBV27 and TRBJ1-6; no D gene is confidently identified. Including the terminal cysteine and phenylalanine, the CDR3 comprises 15 residues. CDR3 DNA is the only sequence kept; it has 45 bases, read in frame from the first base. The germline V gene (reference sequence) specifies MNHEY as CDR1 and SMNVEV as CDR2. V gives up 3 bases and J gives up 7 bases, and the segment between their germline ends measures 13 bases.